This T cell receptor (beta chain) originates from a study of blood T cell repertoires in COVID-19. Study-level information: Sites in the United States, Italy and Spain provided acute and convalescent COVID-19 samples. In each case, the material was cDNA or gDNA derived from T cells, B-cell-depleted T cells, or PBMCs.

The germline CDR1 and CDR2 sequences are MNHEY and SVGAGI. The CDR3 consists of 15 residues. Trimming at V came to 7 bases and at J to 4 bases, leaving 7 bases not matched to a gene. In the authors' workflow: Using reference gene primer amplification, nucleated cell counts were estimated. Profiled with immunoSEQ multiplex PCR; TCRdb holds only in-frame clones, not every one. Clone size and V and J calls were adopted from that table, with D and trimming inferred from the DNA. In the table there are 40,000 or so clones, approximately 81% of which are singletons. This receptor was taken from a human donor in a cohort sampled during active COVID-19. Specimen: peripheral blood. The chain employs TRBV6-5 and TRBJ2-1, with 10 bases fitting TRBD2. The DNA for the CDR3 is TGTGCCAGCACTCACTTAGCGGGGGGTTACAATGAGCAGTTCTTC. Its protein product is CASTHLAGGYNEQFF.